The T cell receptor (beta chain) described here comes from a study of regulatory T cells in long-lasting Graves disease. Whole-study context: Persistent cases were those of Graves' disease that involved over 5 years of antithyroid drugs with positive TSH receptor antibodies. Study-level results: Public clonotype sharing was higher in persistent than newly diagnosed patients. Sampling was limited to peripheral blood rather than thyroid tissue. Persistent Graves' patients showed less TCR diversity than newly diagnosed ones.

This clonotype has just a few counts. Its antigen is still unknown. Per germline, CDR1 MNHNS and CDR2 SASEGT. This CDR3 is 17 amino acids long. Trimming removed 6 bases at V and 4 bases at J, with 25 bases between. Relying on iRepertoire HTBI primers and Arm-PCR of CDR3 regions, the team built TCR beta libraries. TCRdb reprocessed the multiplex PCR reads with MiXCR, giving one entry per CDR3 protein. The sample consists of approximately 350,000 distinct CDR3 sequences, roughly 20% of them appearing once. Time point in this sample: persistent/refractory GD, antithyroid drugs over 5 years with positive TRAb. PBMC-extracted RNA yielded the TCR library.

The TCR originated in a woman between 40 and 50 years old with Graves disease. The sequencing used peripheral blood mononuclear cells (PBMCs), collected when the disease was refractory, from a patient treated with antithyroid drugs. This chain uses TRBV6-1 with TRBJ2-7, with TRBD2 as a possible D gene (5 bases). DNA for the CDR3: TGTGCCAGCAGCCCCTGGGCAATCCCGGGGAGAGATTACGAGCAGTACTTC. Translating gives CASSPWAIPGRDYEQYF.